This T cell receptor (beta chain) was found in a study of vaccination effects on CD4 cells after COVID-19. About the research overall: Post-vaccine draws lagged the second dose by a median of 72 days. Supplemented with approximately 10 IU/ml IL-2 and 8 to 10 ug/ml peptides, a few million PBMC per well were kept in culture.

On this clone itself: Its specificity is not known.

Clones were sequenced by immunoSEQ multiplex PCR, and TCRdb holds only the in-frame ones, with some missing. The table lists tens of thousands of clones, less than 80% of them singletons. The CDR3 length is 13 residues. V gave up 4 bases and J gave up 1 base, with 6 bases separating them. Germline lookup yields CDR1 KGHSH and CDR2 LQKENI. Subsequent to a culture period of about nine days, CD4+ T cells were isolated. The cohort was immunized with two doses of either the BNT162b2 or mRNA-1273 vaccine. V usage is TRBV18 and J usage is TRBJ2-3; D gene ambiguous. The clonotype comes from a human donor who received a COVID-19 vaccine. This sample comprised CD4+ T cells from PBMCs cultured without peptide, obtained after COVID-19 vaccination. The CDR3 nucleotides are TGTGCCAGCTCACTGACCGGCACAGATACGCAGTATTTT. Translating gives CASSLTGTDTQYF.